The 20 T cell receptor beta chains below were found in one sample sequenced in a study of shared clonotypes between healthy human individuals. TCRdb's copy holds only in-frame clones and misses some; the assay was immunoSEQ multiplex PCR. The data contain approximately 640,000 clones, about three quarters of them singletons. Material for sequencing was memory CD4+ T cells sorted from blood. Subset of the sample: CD45RA-negative fraction. These TCRs come from a woman aged 25-40 years in good health.

The gene calls are TRBV28 and TRBJ1-2; D unclear. Germline lookup yields CDR1 MDHEN and CDR2 SYDVKM. This CDR3 contains 14 residues. Trimming cost V 6 bases and J 5 bases, with 16 bases left between them. The CDR3 nucleotides are TGTGCCAGCAGCTATGGACGGGGAAGTTATGGCTACACCTTC. Translation gives CASSYGRGSYGYTF.

V and J are TRBV5-4 and TRBJ1-1; 7 bases align to TRBD1. The CDR3 has 14 residues. J gave up 3 bases and V 5 bases, and 7 bases lay outside the gene matches. The V gene's germline CDR1 is SGHNT and CDR2 YYREEE (reference sequence). The CDR3 DNA reads as TGTGCCAGCAGGGACAGGCTTGGGGACACTGAAGCTTTCTTT. Translating gives CASRDRLGDTEAFF.

This clone has more than one count but fewer than ten. This rearrangement joins TRBV10-2 to TRBJ2-1; the D gene is possibly TRBD2 (7 bases). Per the germline V gene, CDR1 is WSHSY and CDR2 is SAAADI. The CDR3 has 17 residues. Trimming took off 7 bases at V and 4 bases at J, with 23 bases between the two ends. In nucleotides, the CDR3 is TGCGCCAGCACTCACGCTCAGGGAGGGGGGTATTACAATGAGCAGTTCTTC. Translated: CASTHAQGGGYYNEQFF.

This rearrangement joins TRBV2 to TRBJ1-2, with TRBD1 as a possible D gene (6 bases). The length of the CDR3 is 13 residues. V was clipped by 5 bases and J by 3 bases, with 10 bases between them. CDR1 is SNHLY and CDR2 is FYNNEI in the germline V gene. The CDR3 DNA follows: TGTGCCAGCAGTCCAGGGGACGACTATGGCTACACCTTC. The encoded protein is CASSPGDDYGYTF.

The chain couples TRBV28 to TRBJ2-1, with 12 bases aligning to TRBD2. Per germline, CDR1 MDHEN and CDR2 SYDVKM. The CDR3 length is 16 residues. V trimming: 6 bases; J trimming: 7 bases; junction bases outside the gene matches: 10. The CDR3 is CASSLALAGGLNEQFF. The CDR3 bases are TGTGCCAGCAGCTTAGCTCTAGCGGGAGGGTTGAATGAGCAGTTCTTC.

The chain uses TRBV27 and TRBJ1-2, with TRBD1 as a possible D gene (5 bases). Trimming left V 5 bases short and J 4 bases short, with 14 bases between. CDR1 and CDR2 from the germline V gene are MNHEY and SMNVEV (reference sequence). The CDR3 extends over 14 amino acids. Here the CDR3 reads CASSPNQGIYGYTF. The CDR3, as DNA: TGTGCCAGCAGTCCGAACCAGGGAATCTATGGCTACACCTTC.

The V call is TRBV4-1, the J call TRBJ2-2; D unresolved. The V gene's germline CDR1 is MGHRA and CDR2 YSYEKL. V was shortened by 3 bases and J by 6 bases, with 20 bases between the two germline ends. The CDR3 loop spans 17 amino acids. CDR3 residues: CASSHDPLVVFPGELFF. The CDR3 coding sequence is TGCGCCAGCAGCCACGATCCCCTCGTGGTTTTTCCCGGGGAGCTGTTTTTT.

V is TRBV5-1 and J is TRBJ2-6, with D possibly matching TRBD1 (6 bases). Trimming removed 4 bases at V and 4 bases at J, with 21 bases between. CDR1 is SGHRS, CDR2 YFSETQ, per germline. CDR3 size: 18 residues. The CDR3 spells CASSPPGTRGTGANVLTF. CDR3 DNA sequence: TGCGCCAGCAGCCCCCCCGGGACAAGAGGAACCGGGGCCAACGTCCTGACTTTC.

This chain joins TRBV4-1 and TRBJ2-3; D is uncertain. There are 14 residues in the CDR3. Germline V gives CDR1 MGHRA, CDR2 YSYEKL. Deletions cut 2 bases from V and 3 bases from J, with 9 bases between. This CDR3 reads CASSQRQATDTQYF. The CDR3 bases are TGCGCCAGCAGCCAAAGGCAGGCAACAGATACGCAGTATTTT.

V and J are TRBV18 and TRBJ2-7; D remains unclear. Germline V gives CDR1 KGHSH, CDR2 LQKENI. The CDR3 contains 13 residues. Trimming left V 4 bases short and J 5 bases short, with 12 bases between. The CDR3 DNA follows: TGTGCCAGCTCACTCGGACCTCACCACGAGCAGTACTTC. Its protein is CASSLGPHHEQYF.

The chain uses TRBV2 and TRBJ1-1; TRBD1 aligns across 8 bases. The CDR3 extends over 14 amino acids. The germline CDR1 and CDR2 sequences are SNHLY and FYNNEI. Trimming took 7 bases from V and 5 from J; bases not matched to a gene: 9. CDR3 region: CASNRQGLATEAFF. The CDR3 coding sequence is TGTGCCAGCAACAGACAGGGGTTGGCTACTGAAGCTTTCTTT.

The V gene is TRBV10-2, the J gene TRBJ2-7; no definite D call. The length of the CDR3 is 15 residues. The germline V and J ends were trimmed by 0 bases and 9 bases, with 18 bases remaining between them. Germline CDR1 and CDR2: WSHSY and SAAADI. The CDR3 bases are TGCGCCAGCAGTGAGTCGAGCCGAGGCCTTACTGGGCAGTACTTC. This codes for CASSESSRGLTGQYF.

The chain uses TRBV4-2 and TRBJ2-2, with 11 bases aligning to TRBD2. V dropped 2 bases and J dropped 4; count of bases not matched to a gene: 6. The CDR3 sequence is 17 residues long. Germline-derived CDR1 and CDR2 are LGHNA and YNFKEQ. The CDR3 coding sequence is TGTGCCAGCAGCCAAACCACTAGCGGGAGCGTCACCGGGGAGCTGTTTTTT. Its protein product is CASSQTTSGSVTGELFF.

This chain uses TRBV6-1 with TRBJ2-7, with D unresolved. V was clipped by 7 bases and J by 4 bases, with 14 bases between them. The CDR3 is made up of 13 amino acids. The germline V gene encodes CDR1 MNHNS and CDR2 SASEGT. CDR3 in amino acids: CASIAADRYEQYF. CDR3 in DNA: TGTGCCAGCATCGCGGCAGACCGTTACGAGCAGTACTTC.

The rearrangement joins TRBV6-1 to TRBJ1-1; D gene unclear. CDR1 and CDR2 (germline): MNHNS, SASEGT. Trimming pared 5 bases from V and 1 base from J, leaving 11 bases between. The CDR3 spans 14 residues. CDR3 loop: CASSSRGGNTEAFF. The CDR3 DNA reads as TGTGCCAGCAGTTCCCGAGGAGGGAACACTGAAGCTTTCTTT.

V usage is TRBV2 and J usage is TRBJ1-3, with no clear D. Trimming stripped 7 bases from V and 0 bases from J, with 4 bases between. Germline lookup yields CDR1 SNHLY and CDR2 FYNNEI. CDR3 size: 12 residues. CDR3 sequence (DNA): TGTGCCAGCAAGCTCTCTGGAAACACCATATATTTT. This encodes CASKLSGNTIYF.

J is TRBJ1-1 and V is TRBV7-8, with no clear D. The CDR3 sequence is 13 residues long. In germline, CDR1 is SGHVS, CDR2 FQNEAQ. The V and J ends lost 5 bases and 4 bases respectively, with 11 bases between them. CDR3 sequence (DNA): TGTGCCAGCAGCGAAATGGAGGTCACTGAAGCTTTCTTT. Amino acid sequence: CASSEMEVTEAFF.

The chain has TRBV15 and TRBJ2-6, with 8 positions matching TRBD1. There are 18 residues in the CDR3. Looked up from germline, CDR1 is LNHNV and CDR2 is YYDKDF (reference sequence). After removal of 0 bases from V and 13 bases from J, the junction contained 17 bases not matched to a gene. Here the CDR3 DNA reads TGTGCCACCAGCAGAGATGGGGTCTGGGGGACAGGTCTAAAGGTCCTGACTTTC. This codes for CATSRDGVWGTGLKVLTF.

The chain uses TRBV28 and TRBJ1-5, with TRBD1 matching over 8 bases. The V gene's germline CDR1 is MDHEN and CDR2 SYDVKM. Trimming took 5 bases from V and 4 from J; bases not matched to a gene: 7. The CDR3 totals 15 residues. The CDR3 is CASSRQGSRNQPQHF. CDR3 bases: TGTGCCAGCAGTCGACAGGGGTCAAGAAATCAGCCCCAGCATTTT.

V usage is TRBV28 and J usage is TRBJ2-7; TRBD2 is a possible D gene (6 bases). The V end lost 6 bases, the J end lost 4 bases, and 22 bases lay between the germline ends. The CDR3 consists of 16 residues. Germline V gene data show CDR1 as MDHEN and CDR2 as SYDVKM. In DNA form, the CDR3 reads TGTGCCAGCAGCAAATCCTCAAGCGGGCGTTTATACGAGCAGTACTTC. It is translated as CASSKSSSGRLYEQYF.